The present entry profiles one T cell receptor beta chain with its context. Its antigen is unidentified. These data are taken from a study of shared clonotypes between healthy human individuals. Overall study context: The donor pool was made up of two women and three men aged 18 to 49. Regarding the study as a whole: Shared clonotypes across all four donors exceeded non-shared ones in generation probability.

Assay: immunoSEQ multiplex PCR; the TCRdb copy retains only in-frame clones and omits some. The sample lists around 1.5 million clones, 95% to 99% occurring once. Donors comprised healthy HIV-negative adults lacking recent acute infections or vaccinations. This CDR3 is built from 12 residues. Per germline, CDR1 MNHEY and CDR2 SVGAGI. V was shortened by 5 bases and J by 2 bases, with 7 bases between the two germline ends. This sequence was found in a man aged 25 to 40 in good health. J is TRBJ2-7 and V is TRBV6-5; no reliable D call. Sequencing input: naive CD4+ T cells sorted from blood. Sample subset: CD45RA+ positively selected. The CDR3 nucleotides read TGTGCCAGCAGTAGCCAAGCCTACGAGCAGTACTTC. Its protein is CASSSQAYEQYF.